This is a list of T cell receptor beta chains from one sample in a study of T cell clusters in autoimmune cytopenias. TCRdb re-called the multiplex PCR reads; every CDR3 protein appears as one record, without DNA. This sample contains over 3,000 distinct CDR3 sequences. Sequenced: peripheral blood. These receptors came from a human donor with an autoimmune cytopenia or autoimmune hepatitis (not recorded which). The CDR3 runs from the conserved cysteine through the conserved F or W. Expanded clones get a size class; other rows say once, few or many, or leave the size out.

v_call: TRBV5-4; clone_size: medium-sized; j_call: TRBJ2-7; cdr3_aa: CASSAGLASYEQYF
v_call: TRBV6-2/TRBV6-3; clone_size: NA; j_call: TRBJ2-4; cdr3_aa: CASSYSGGKNIQYF
v_call: TRBV11-2; clone_size: NA; j_call: TRBJ2-2; cdr3_aa: CASSLLVTGRQNTGELFF
v_call: TRBV19; clone_size: NA; j_call: TRBJ1-2; cdr3_aa: CASSPGGGEGYGYTF
v_call: TRBV19; clone_size: medium-sized; j_call: TRBJ2-5; cdr3_aa: CASSSLTSRETQYF
v_call: TRBV7-2; clone_size: NA; j_call: TRBJ2-5; cdr3_aa: CASSNRGETQYF
v_call: TRBV6-5; clone_size: medium-sized; j_call: TRBJ1-1; cdr3_aa: CASSNYRGPTEAFF
v_call: TRBV6-1; clone_size: medium-sized; j_call: TRBJ2-1; cdr3_aa: CASSVAGGDEQFF
v_call: TRBV7-9; clone_size: NA; j_call: TRBJ2-1; cdr3_aa: CVSSLAAGGYEQFF
v_call: TRBV28; clone_size: NA; j_call: TRBJ2-5; cdr3_aa: CASRTGGQETQYF
v_call: TRBV29-1; clone_size: NA; j_call: TRBJ1-4; cdr3_aa: CSGRQGAEKLFF
v_call: TRBV7-9; clone_size: NA; j_call: TRBJ1-5; cdr3_aa: CASSKQGINQPQHF
v_call: TRBV12-3/TRBV12-4; clone_size: NA; j_call: TRBJ1-3; cdr3_aa: CASSLAGLGNTIYF
v_call: TRBV20-1; clone_size: NA; j_call: TRBJ1-1; cdr3_aa: CSPLPGGRTEAFF
v_call: TRBV30; clone_size: medium-sized; j_call: TRBJ2-7; cdr3_aa: CATGQGAGYEQYF
v_call: TRBV6-5; clone_size: medium-sized; j_call: TRBJ2-7; cdr3_aa: CASSPRGAGVFEQYF
v_call: TRBV7-2; clone_size: NA; j_call: TRBJ2-3; cdr3_aa: CASSPSRSSDTQYF
v_call: TRBV15; clone_size: medium-sized; j_call: TRBJ2-3; cdr3_aa: CATSIQGDKQYF
v_call: TRBV5-1; clone_size: NA; j_call: TRBJ2-5; cdr3_aa: CASSLALRETQYF
v_call: TRBV5-1; clone_size: NA; j_call: TRBJ1-4; cdr3_aa: CASSLGSPPGKLFF
v_call: TRBV7-2; clone_size: NA; j_call: TRBJ2-7; cdr3_aa: CASTFYSGQGEQYF
v_call: TRBV13; clone_size: NA; j_call: TRBJ2-5; cdr3_aa: CASRLGQVHQETQYF
v_call: TRBV6-2/TRBV6-3; clone_size: NA; j_call: TRBJ2-1; cdr3_aa: CASLGVGGASYNEQFF
v_call: TRBV28; clone_size: NA; j_call: TRBJ2-5; cdr3_aa: CASSLKGSWETQYF
v_call: TRBV11-1; clone_size: NA; j_call: TRBJ1-5; cdr3_aa: CASSQDLQVNQPQHF
v_call: TRBV20-1; clone_size: NA; j_call: TRBJ2-1; cdr3_aa: CSARRRDYTYNEQFF
v_call: TRBV7-9; clone_size: NA; j_call: TRBJ1-2; cdr3_aa: CASSLALTGKEGGYTF
v_call: TRBV19; clone_size: NA; j_call: TRBJ2-3; cdr3_aa: CASSHRDPRDTQYF
v_call: TRBV29-1; clone_size: large; j_call: TRBJ2-1; cdr3_aa: CSVPRGEGNEQFF
v_call: TRBV6-1; clone_size: medium-sized; j_call: TRBJ2-3; cdr3_aa: CASSELAGGGTDTQYF
v_call: TRBV24-1; clone_size: medium-sized; j_call: TRBJ2-2; cdr3_aa: CATRLAGGTGELFF
v_call: TRBV20-1; clone_size: NA; j_call: TRBJ2-3; cdr3_aa: CSAPVSGGAADTQYF
v_call: TRBV20-1; clone_size: NA; j_call: TRBJ2-1; cdr3_aa: CSADRGRLDNEQFF
v_call: TRBV11-2; clone_size: NA; j_call: TRBJ1-2; cdr3_aa: CASSTGGSYGYTF
v_call: TRBV20-1; clone_size: NA; j_call: TRBJ2-3; cdr3_aa: CSASGRGSDSDTQYF
v_call: TRBV6-1; clone_size: NA; j_call: TRBJ1-2; cdr3_aa: CASNRDRGPGYTF
v_call: TRBV5-1; clone_size: NA; j_call: TRBJ2-5; cdr3_aa: CASSLSSGLRETQYF
v_call: TRBV10-3; clone_size: NA; j_call: TRBJ1-1; cdr3_aa: CAISEGGAGTEAFF
v_call: TRBV12-3/TRBV12-4; clone_size: NA; j_call: TRBJ2-5; cdr3_aa: CASSFLHGPQETQYF
v_call: TRBV18; clone_size: medium-sized; j_call: TRBJ2-7; cdr3_aa: CASSPEQDHLEQYF
v_call: TRBV28; clone_size: medium-sized; j_call: TRBJ2-4; cdr3_aa: CASSSGFNIQYF
v_call: TRBV7-2; clone_size: NA; j_call: TRBJ2-7; cdr3_aa: CASTLESGGIYEQYF
v_call: TRBV5-4; clone_size: medium-sized; j_call: TRBJ2-5; cdr3_aa: CASRRDRGPPWETQYF
v_call: TRBV7-9; clone_size: NA; j_call: TRBJ2-2; cdr3_aa: CASSLGLSGTGELFF